The 24 T cell receptor beta chains below were found in one sample sequenced in a study of CD8 T cells in Susac syndrome. A quantity of roughly 0.5 to 1 ug RNA underwent reverse transcription using random hexamers. TCRdb redid the calling of the immunoSEQ multiplex PCR reads with MiXCR, one entry per CDR3 protein. The sample contains a few hundred thousand distinct CDR3 sequences, over 85% of which appear only once. Sequencing input: CD4+ T cells from PBMCs. The source is a human donor with multiple sclerosis.

This chain uses TRBV20-1 with TRBJ1-1; the D is unclear. The germline CDR1 and CDR2 sequences are DFQATT and SNEGSKA (reference sequence). V lost 2 bases and J lost 0, with 13 bases in between. The CDR3 covers 15 residues. CDR3 loop: CSARSRPPMNTEAFF. CDR3 DNA sequence: TGCAGTGCTAGATCCAGGCCTCCGATGAACACTGAAGCTTTCTTT.

This chain uses TRBV7-2 with TRBJ2-7; D perhaps matches TRBD2 (6 bases). This CDR3 spans 14 amino acids. V was clipped by 4 bases and J by 0 bases, with 10 bases between them. From germline, CDR1 is SGHTA and CDR2 FQGNSA. The CDR3 is CASSSGGVSYEQYF. CDR3 DNA: TGTGCCAGCAGCTCCGGCGGGGTCTCCTACGAGCAGTACTTC. The full variable domain, rest sourced from reference TRBV7-2 and TRBJ2-7, is GAGVSQSPSNKVTEKGKDVELRCDPISGHTALYWYRQSLGQGLEFLIYFQGNSAPDKSGLPSDRFSAERTGGSVSTLTIQRTQQEDSAVYLCASSSGGVSYEQYFGPGTRLTVT.

The rearrangement uses TRBV6-1 and TRBJ2-1, with 11 bases that match TRBD2. Germline V gene lookup returns CDR1 MNHNS and CDR2 SASEGT. V was clipped by 5 bases and J by 7 bases; unmatched bases: 10. The CDR3 contains 16 residues. The CDR3 sequence is CASSRTLAGDSNEQFF. For the CDR3, the DNA is TGTGCCAGCAGTCGGACACTAGCGGGGGATTCTAATGAGCAGTTCTTC.

The chain carries TRBV7-2 and TRBJ2-5; 9 nucleotides align to TRBD1. Germline CDR1 is SGHTA and CDR2 is FQGNSA. V shed 4 bases, J shed 5 bases, and the junction held 14 bases outside the gene matches. CDR3 length: 17 residues. The DNA for the CDR3 is TGTGCCAGCAGCTACTTAGTCTCCGGGACAGGGTTTGAGACCCAGTACTTC. It encodes CASSYLVSGTGFETQYF.

This rearrangement joins TRBV19 to TRBJ1-2, with a tentative D call TRBD1 (5 bases). Trimming took 4 bases from V and 4 from J, leaving 10 bases between them. This CDR3 region has 13 residues. Germline lookup yields CDR1 LNHDA and CDR2 SQIVND (reference sequence). CDR3 nucleotide sequence: TGTGCCAGTAGTAGGCAGGGAACCTATGGCTACACCTTC. Amino acids: CASSRQGTYGYTF. Together with reference TRBV19 and TRBJ1-2, the CDR3 gives the full variable domain: DGGITQSPKYLFRKEGQNVTLSCEQNLNHDAMYWYRQDPGQGLRLIYYSQIVNDFQKGDIAEGYSVSREKKESFPLTVTSAQKNPTAFYLCASSRQGTYGYTFGSGTRLTVV.

The chain recombines TRBV18 with TRBJ2-3; 9 bases are a match to TRBD2. The ends lost 1 base at V and 7 bases at J; junction bases unmatched: 6. Per germline, CDR1 KGHSH and CDR2 LQKENI. The length of the CDR3 is 15 residues. This CDR3 reads CASSPRLADQHTQYF. The CDR3 DNA sequence: TGTGCCAGCTCACCACGACTAGCGGACCAACATACGCAGTATTTT. Full variable domain (rest looked up from reference TRBV18 and TRBJ2-3): NAGVMQNPRHLVRRRGQEARLRCSPMKGHSHVYWYRQLPEEGLKFMVYLQKENIIDESGMPKERFSAEFPKEGPSILRIQQVVRGDSAAYFCASSPRLADQHTQYFGPGTRLTVL.

The chain uses TRBV4-1 and TRBJ2-7; D is ambiguous. Deletions cut 0 bases from V and 6 bases from J, with 15 bases between. This CDR3 contains 15 residues. Germline assignment: CDR1 MGHRA and CDR2 YSYEKL. This CDR3 is CASSQDLSGYLEQYF. The CDR3 DNA reads as TGCGCCAGCAGCCAAGATCTTTCCGGTTACCTCGAGCAGTACTTC.

The CDR3 is CASSSRPDTQYF. CDR3 coding DNA: TGTGCCAGCAGCTCACGCCCCGATACGCAGTATTTT. The rearrangement uses TRBV3-1 and TRBJ2-3; D remains ambiguous. The germline gives CDR1 LGHDT, CDR2 YNNKEL (reference sequence). V dropped 5 bases and J dropped 6 bases, with 9 bases sitting between them. The CDR3 consists of 12 residues.

V is TRBV7-8 and J is TRBJ2-2; the D gene is possibly TRBD2 (7 bases). The V and J ends lost 1 base and 7 bases respectively, with 16 bases between them. This CDR3 is 16 amino acids long. The germline gives CDR1 SGHVS, CDR2 FQNEAQ. CDR3 in DNA: TGTGCCAGCAGCTTAGGCGCCGCGGGGGCCGTCGGGGAGCTGTTTTTT. Its protein is CASSLGAAGAVGELFF.

The chain links TRBV18 to TRBJ1-1; unclear D gene. V was shortened by 1 base and J by 8 bases, with 14 bases between the two germline ends. The length of the CDR3 is 14 residues. Germline CDR1 reads KGHSH; CDR2 reads LQKENI. CDR3 sequence reads: CASSPRPRTPEAFF. The CDR3 bases are TGTGCCAGCTCACCACGGCCCCGTACCCCAGAAGCTTTCTTT. The full variable domain, completed using reference TRBV18 and TRBJ1-1, is NAGVMQNPRHLVRRRGQEARLRCSPMKGHSHVYWYRQLPEEGLKFMVYLQKENIIDESGMPKERFSAEFPKEGPSILRIQQVVRGDSAAYFCASSPRPRTPEAFFGQGTRLTVV.

The chain carries TRBV20-1 and TRBJ1-3; D not resolved. Per the germline V gene, CDR1 is DFQATT and CDR2 is SNEGSKA (reference sequence). V lost 4 bases, J lost 0 bases, and 10 bases lay in between. The CDR3 is made up of 14 amino acids. CDR3 sequence (DNA): TGCAGTGCTAACCGACGGCTCTCTGGAAACACCATATATTTT. It translates to CSANRRLSGNTIYF.

This clonotype showed up just once. This sequence joins TRBV4-1 and TRBJ2-7; 8 bases fit TRBD1. The CDR3 covers 16 residues. The V and J ends lost 0 bases and 3 bases, in that order; junction bases with no gene match: 7. Per the germline V gene, CDR1 is MGHRA and CDR2 is YSYEKL. CDR3 sequence: CASSQEIQGGVYEQYV. The CDR3 region has the DNA TGCGCCAGCAGCCAAGAGATACAGGGGGGTGTCTACGAGCAGTACGTC.

This chain connects TRBV30 to TRBJ2-6; D may be TRBD1 (5 bases). The CDR3 loop spans 18 amino acids. Trimming pared 2 bases from V and 0 bases from J, leaving 17 bases between. The germline V gene encodes CDR1 GTSNPN and CDR2 SVGIG (reference sequence). Here the CDR3 DNA reads TGTGCCTGGAGTCCCGTACAGGCGCCGAGCTCTGGGGCCAACGTCCTGACTTTC. Its translation is CAWSPVQAPSSGANVLTF.

The chain uses TRBV7-9 and TRBJ1-1, with 12 nucleotides matching TRBD1. From germline, CDR1 is SEHNR and CDR2 FQNEAQ (reference sequence). J was trimmed by 0 bases and V by 4 bases; bases with no gene match: 6. The CDR3 is 17 residues long. CDR3 protein: CASSSSGTGGLNTEAFF. CDR3 sequence (DNA): TGTGCCAGCAGCTCATCCGGGACAGGGGGCTTGAACACTGAAGCTTTCTTT.

This clonotype occurred once. As DNA, the CDR3 is TGTGCCAGCACCCAACGGGACAGGGTATACGAGCAGTACTTC. Its translation: CASTQRDRVYEQYF. The V call is TRBV12-3 or TRBV12-4, the J call TRBJ2-7; the match to TRBD1 covers 9 bases. The CDR3 has 14 residues. The ends lost 7 bases at V and 4 bases at J; junction bases unmatched: 8.

The chain uses TRBV5-1 and TRBJ2-2; 10 bases match TRBD2. CDR1 and CDR2 (germline): SGHRS, YFSETQ. This CDR3 spans 17 amino acids. Trimming at V came to 4 bases and at J to 7 bases, leaving 13 bases not matched to a gene. The CDR3 here is CASSARTGTSAGGELFF. The CDR3 DNA follows: TGCGCCAGCAGCGCCAGAACCGGGACTAGCGCGGGCGGGGAGCTGTTTTTT.

The rearrangement joins TRBV11-2 to TRBJ2-3; tentatively, D is TRBD2 (5 bases). V was trimmed by 8 bases and J by 6 bases, leaving 15 bases between them. This CDR3 is 13 amino acids long. Germline assignment: CDR1 SGHAT and CDR2 FQNNGV. The CDR3 spells CASRHGDRDTQYF. The CDR3 DNA is TGTGCCAGCCGCCACGGGGATCGGGATACGCAGTATTTT.

This chain links TRBV29-1 with TRBJ2-4; 9 bases map to TRBD1. Germline CDR1 reads SQVTM; CDR2 reads ANQGSEA. V trimming: 4 bases; J trimming: 8 bases; junction bases outside the gene matches: 3. The CDR3 runs to 12 residues. The DNA of the CDR3 is TGCAGCGTTGGTGGGACAGGGTACATTCAGTACTTC. Translated: CSVGGTGYIQYF. The full variable domain, in which reference TRBV29-1 and TRBJ2-4 provide the parts outside the CDR3, is SAVISQKPSRDICQRGTSLTIQCQVDSQVTMMFWYRQQPGQSLTLIATANQGSEATYESGFVIDKFPISRPNLTFSTLTVSNMSPEDSSIYLCSVGGTGYIQYFGAGTRLSVL.

This sequence joins TRBV18 and TRBJ2-7, with a tentative D call TRBD1 (6 bases). Germline V gene sequence: CDR1 KGHSH, CDR2 LQKENI. The V and J ends lost 3 bases and 3 bases respectively, with 12 bases between them. This CDR3 has 14 amino acids. The CDR3 bases are TGTGCCAGCTCACCCCCAGGGGTAGTCTACGAGCAGTACTTC. It codes for CASSPPGVVYEQYF.

This rearrangement joins TRBV7-9 to TRBJ2-7; 7 positions match TRBD1. Germline V gene lookup returns CDR1 SEHNR and CDR2 FQNEAQ (reference sequence). The trim removed 5 bases at V and 4 bases at J, leaving 2 bases unmatched. CDR3 length: 12 residues. In nucleotides, the CDR3 is TGTGCCAGCAGCGAACAGGGGTACGAGCAGTACTTC. Its protein is CASSEQGYEQYF.

The V and J genes are TRBV10-3 and TRBJ2-2; no firm D call. Germline CDR1 ENHRY, CDR2 SYGVKD. The CDR3 runs 14 residues. The V end was cut by 5 bases, the J end by 7 bases, with 14 bases between. DNA for the CDR3: TGTGCCATCAGTCCTGCTATGGACGGCGGGGAGCTGTTTTTT. Translation: CAISPAMDGGELFF.

The sample holds one count of this clonotype. The chain is built from TRBV6-4 and TRBJ2-1; D assignment may be TRBD1 or TRBD2 (5 bases each). CDR1 MRHNA and CDR2 SNTAGT come from the germline V gene. The ends were cut back, 3 bases at V and 7 bases at J, with 28 bases in the middle. The CDR3 consists of 19 residues. The CDR3 sequence is CASSDLSPGTLAARNEQFF. As DNA, the CDR3 is TGTGCCAGCAGTGATCTTTCCCCCGGGACCCTCGCGGCCCGGAATGAGCAGTTCTTC.

The gene calls are TRBV5-4 and TRBJ2-1; no reliable D call. CDR3 length: 17 amino acids. Germline V gene lookup returns CDR1 SGHNT and CDR2 YYREEE (reference sequence). V was cut by 3 bases and J by 3 bases, with 19 bases left in between. The DNA for the CDR3 is TGTGCCAGCAGCTCGATGCAACGGGCCAGAGGCTACAATGAGCAGTTCTTC. Translated, it gives CASSSMQRARGYNEQFF.

This clonotype was counted a single time. The chain combines TRBV6-6 with TRBJ2-7; weak D call: TRBD2 (6 bases). Germline V gene lookup returns CDR1 MNHNY and CDR2 SVGAGI (reference sequence). Trimming left V 3 bases short and J 4 bases short, with 19 bases between. This CDR3 has 16 amino acids. CDR3 protein: CASSYSGRGAVYEQYV. The CDR3 bases are TGTGCCAGCAGTTATTCCGGGAGAGGCGCCGTATACGAGCAGTACGTC.